This paragraph reports one TCR beta chain. This table comes from immunoSEQ multiplex PCR, and its TCRdb copy is limited to in-frame clones, with some not included. This sample has around 77,000 clones, with 91% found just once. The CDR3 length is 13 residues. Trimming removed 2 bases at V and 5 bases at J, with 9 bases between. Per the germline V gene, CDR1 is MDHEN and CDR2 is SYDVKM. The sample belongs to a study of T cell changes during pregnancy in multiple sclerosis. The source of this sequence is a female donor in good health, enrolled as a control in a pregnancy study. The sample here was peripheral blood, taken in the third trimester of pregnancy. The V and J genes are TRBV28 and TRBJ1-2, with D possibly matching TRBD1 (5 bases). CDR3 DNA sequence: TGTGCCAGCAGTTTACCCAGGGCATATGGCTACACCTTC. Amino acids: CASSLPRAYGYTF.